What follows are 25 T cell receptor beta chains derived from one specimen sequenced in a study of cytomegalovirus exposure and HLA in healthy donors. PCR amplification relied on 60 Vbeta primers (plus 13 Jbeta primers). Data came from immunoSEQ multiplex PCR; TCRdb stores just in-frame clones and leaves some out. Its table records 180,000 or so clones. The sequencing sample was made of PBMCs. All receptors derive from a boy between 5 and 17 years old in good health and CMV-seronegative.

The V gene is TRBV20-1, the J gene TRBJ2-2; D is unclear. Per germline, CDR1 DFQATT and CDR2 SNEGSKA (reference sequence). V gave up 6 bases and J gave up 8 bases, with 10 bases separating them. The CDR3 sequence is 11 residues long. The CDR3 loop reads CSATFRGELFF. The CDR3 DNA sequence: TGCAGTGCCACCTTCAGAGGGGAGCTGTTTTTT.

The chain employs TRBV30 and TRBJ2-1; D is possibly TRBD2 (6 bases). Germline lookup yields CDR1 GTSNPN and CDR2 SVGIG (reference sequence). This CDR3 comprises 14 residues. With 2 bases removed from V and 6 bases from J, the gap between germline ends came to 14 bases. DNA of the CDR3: TGTGCCTGGAGTCGGGTGGAGGGCCTCAATGAGCAGTTCTTC. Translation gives CAWSRVEGLNEQFF.

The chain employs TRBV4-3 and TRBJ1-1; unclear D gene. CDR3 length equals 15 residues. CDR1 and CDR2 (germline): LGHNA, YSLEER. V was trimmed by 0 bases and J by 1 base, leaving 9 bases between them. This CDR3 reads CASSQEGGGNTEAFF. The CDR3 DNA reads TGCGCCAGCAGCCAAGAGGGAGGAGGGAACACTGAAGCTTTCTTT.

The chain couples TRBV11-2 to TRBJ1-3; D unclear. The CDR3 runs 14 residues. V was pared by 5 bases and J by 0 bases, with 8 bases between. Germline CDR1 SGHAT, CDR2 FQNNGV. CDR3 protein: CASSPGDSGNTIYF. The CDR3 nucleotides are TGTGCCAGCAGCCCCGGGGACTCTGGAAACACCATATATTTT.

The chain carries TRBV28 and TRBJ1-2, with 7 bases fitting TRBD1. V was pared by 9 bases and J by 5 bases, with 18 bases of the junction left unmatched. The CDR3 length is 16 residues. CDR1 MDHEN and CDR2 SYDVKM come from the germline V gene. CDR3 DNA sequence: TGTGCCAGTATACAGATCCGGGACAGTAGAAGGTATGGCTACACCTTC. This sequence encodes CASIQIRDSRRYGYTF.

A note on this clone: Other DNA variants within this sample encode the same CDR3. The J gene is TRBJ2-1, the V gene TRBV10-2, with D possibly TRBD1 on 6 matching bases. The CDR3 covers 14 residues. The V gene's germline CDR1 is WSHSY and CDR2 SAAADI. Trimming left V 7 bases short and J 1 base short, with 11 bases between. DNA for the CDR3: TGCGCCAGCACCCGACAGGCTTCCTACAATGAGCAGTTCTTC. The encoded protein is CASTRQASYNEQFF.

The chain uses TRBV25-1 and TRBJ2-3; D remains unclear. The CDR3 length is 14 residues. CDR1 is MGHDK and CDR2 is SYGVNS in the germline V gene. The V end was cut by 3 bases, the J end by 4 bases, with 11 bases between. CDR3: CASSESTRSDTQYF. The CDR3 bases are TGTGCCAGCAGTGAGAGCACCCGGTCAGATACGCAGTATTTT.

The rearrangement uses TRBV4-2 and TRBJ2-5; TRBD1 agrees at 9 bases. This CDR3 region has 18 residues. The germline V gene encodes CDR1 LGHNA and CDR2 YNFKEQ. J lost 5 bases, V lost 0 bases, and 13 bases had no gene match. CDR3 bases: TGTGCCAGCAGCCAAGAACGTGGGGGGCTAGGACAGGGGGAGACCCAGTACTTC. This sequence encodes CASSQERGGLGQGETQYF.

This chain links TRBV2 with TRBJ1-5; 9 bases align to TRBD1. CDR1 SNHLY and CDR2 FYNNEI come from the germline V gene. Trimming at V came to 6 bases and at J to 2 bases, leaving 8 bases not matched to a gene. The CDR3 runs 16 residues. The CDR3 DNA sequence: TGTGCCAGCAGCCCCATCCGGGACAGGGGCAATCAGCCCCAGCATTTT. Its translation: CASSPIRDRGNQPQHF.

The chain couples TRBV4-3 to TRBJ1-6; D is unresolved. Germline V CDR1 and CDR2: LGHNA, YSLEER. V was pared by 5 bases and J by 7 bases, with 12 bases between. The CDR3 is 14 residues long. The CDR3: CASSSTTENSPLHF. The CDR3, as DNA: TGCGCCAGCAGCTCAACCACGGAGAATTCACCCCTCCACTTT.

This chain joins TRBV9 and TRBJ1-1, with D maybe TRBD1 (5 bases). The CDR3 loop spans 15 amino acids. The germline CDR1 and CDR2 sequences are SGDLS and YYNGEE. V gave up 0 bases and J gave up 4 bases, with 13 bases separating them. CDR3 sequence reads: CASSVAQGRITEAFF. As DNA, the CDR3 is TGTGCCAGCAGCGTAGCTCAGGGAAGGATCACTGAAGCTTTCTTT.

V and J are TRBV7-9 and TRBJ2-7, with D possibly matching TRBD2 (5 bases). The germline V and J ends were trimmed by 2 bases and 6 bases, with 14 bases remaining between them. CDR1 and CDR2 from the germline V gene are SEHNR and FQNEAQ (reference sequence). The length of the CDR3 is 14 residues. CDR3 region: CASSLTGIRAEQYF. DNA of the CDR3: TGTGCCAGCAGCTTAACGGGAATACGGGCCGAGCAGTACTTC. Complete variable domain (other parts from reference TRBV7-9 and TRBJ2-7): DTGVSQNPRHKITKRGQNVTFRCDPISEHNRLYWYRQTLGQGPEFLTYFQNEAQLEKSRLLSDRFSAERPKGSFSTLEIQRTEQGDSAMYLCASSLTGIRAEQYFGPGTRLTVT.

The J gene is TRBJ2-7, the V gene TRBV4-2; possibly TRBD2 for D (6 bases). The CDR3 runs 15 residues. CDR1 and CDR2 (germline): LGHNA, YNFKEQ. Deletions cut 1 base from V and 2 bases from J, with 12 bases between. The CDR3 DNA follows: TGTGCCAGCAGCCAAGGAGGTAGCGGACCCTACGAGCAGTACTTC. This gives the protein CASSQGGSGPYEQYF.

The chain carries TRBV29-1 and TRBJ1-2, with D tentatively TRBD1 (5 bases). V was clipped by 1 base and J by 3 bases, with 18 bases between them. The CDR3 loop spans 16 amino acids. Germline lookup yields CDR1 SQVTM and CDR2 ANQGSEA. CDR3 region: CSVEGVGPRSDYGYTF. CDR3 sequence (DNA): TGCAGCGTTGAAGGAGTGGGGCCCCGGAGTGACTATGGCTACACCTTC.

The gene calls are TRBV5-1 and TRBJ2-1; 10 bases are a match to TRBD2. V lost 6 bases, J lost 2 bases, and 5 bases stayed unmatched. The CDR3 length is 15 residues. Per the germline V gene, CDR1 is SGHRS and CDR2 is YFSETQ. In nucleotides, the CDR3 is TGCGCCAGCACTCACCTAGCGGGGGCCTACAATGAGCAGTTCTTC. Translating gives CASTHLAGAYNEQFF.

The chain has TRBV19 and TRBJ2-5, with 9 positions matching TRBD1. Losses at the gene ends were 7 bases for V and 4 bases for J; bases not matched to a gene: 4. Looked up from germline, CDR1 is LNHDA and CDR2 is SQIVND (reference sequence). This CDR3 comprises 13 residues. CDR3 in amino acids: CASTGQGRETQYF. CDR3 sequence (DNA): TGTGCCAGTACCGGACAGGGGAGAGAGACCCAGTACTTC.

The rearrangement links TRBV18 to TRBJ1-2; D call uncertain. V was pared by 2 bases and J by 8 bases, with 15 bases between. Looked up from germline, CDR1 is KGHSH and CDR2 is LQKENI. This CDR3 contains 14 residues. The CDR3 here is CASSPSLVLEGYTF. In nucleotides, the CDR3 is TGTGCCAGCTCACCATCTTTAGTGCTTGAGGGCTACACCTTC.

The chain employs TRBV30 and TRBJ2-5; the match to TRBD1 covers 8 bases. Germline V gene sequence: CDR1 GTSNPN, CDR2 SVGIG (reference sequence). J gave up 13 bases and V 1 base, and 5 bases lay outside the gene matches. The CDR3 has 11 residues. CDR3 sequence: CAWSGLGQAYF. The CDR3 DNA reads TGTGCCTGGAGTGGGTTGGGACAGGCGTACTTC.

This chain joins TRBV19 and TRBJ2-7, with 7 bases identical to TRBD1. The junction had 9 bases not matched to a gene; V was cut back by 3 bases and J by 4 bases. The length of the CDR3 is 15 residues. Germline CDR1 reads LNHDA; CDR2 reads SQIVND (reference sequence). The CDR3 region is CASSIGTGQMYEQYF. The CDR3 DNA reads TGTGCCAGTAGTATTGGAACGGGACAGATGTACGAGCAGTACTTC.

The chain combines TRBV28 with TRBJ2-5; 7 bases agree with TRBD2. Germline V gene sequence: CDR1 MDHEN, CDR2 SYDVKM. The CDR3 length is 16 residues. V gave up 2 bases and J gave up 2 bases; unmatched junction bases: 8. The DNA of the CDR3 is TGTGCCAGCAGTTTAACCGCGGGGGTCCGACAAGAGACCCAGTACTTC. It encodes CASSLTAGVRQETQYF.

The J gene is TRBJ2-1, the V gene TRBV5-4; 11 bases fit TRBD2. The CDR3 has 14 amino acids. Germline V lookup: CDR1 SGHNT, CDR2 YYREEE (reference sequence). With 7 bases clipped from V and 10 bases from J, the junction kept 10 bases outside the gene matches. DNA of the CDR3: TGTGCCAGCCGGCTAGCGGGGGGATCGAGGGAGCAGTTCTTC. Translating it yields CASRLAGGSREQFF.

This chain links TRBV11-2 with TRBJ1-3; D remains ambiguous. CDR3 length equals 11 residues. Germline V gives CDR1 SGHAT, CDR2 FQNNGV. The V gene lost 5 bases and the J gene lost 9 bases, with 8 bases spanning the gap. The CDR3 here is CASSQAVTIYF. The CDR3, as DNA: TGTGCCAGCAGCCAAGCGGTCACCATATATTTT. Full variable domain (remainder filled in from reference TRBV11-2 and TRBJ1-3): EAGVAQSPRYKIIEKRQSVAFWCNPISGHATLYWYQQILGQGPKLLIQFQNNGVVDDSQLPKDRFSAERLKGVDSTLKIQPAKLEDSAVYLCASSQAVTIYFGEGSWLTVV.

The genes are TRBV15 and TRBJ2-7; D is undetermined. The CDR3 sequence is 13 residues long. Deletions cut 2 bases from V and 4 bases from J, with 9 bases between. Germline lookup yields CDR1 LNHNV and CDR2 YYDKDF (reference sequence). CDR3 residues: CATSRPPQYEQYF. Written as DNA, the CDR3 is TGTGCCACCAGCAGACCCCCCCAATACGAGCAGTACTTC.

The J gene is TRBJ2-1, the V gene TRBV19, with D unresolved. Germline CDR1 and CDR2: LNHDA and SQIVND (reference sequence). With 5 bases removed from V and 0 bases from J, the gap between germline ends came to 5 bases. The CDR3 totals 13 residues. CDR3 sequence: CASSASSYNEQFF. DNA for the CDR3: TGTGCCAGTAGTGCTAGCTCCTACAATGAGCAGTTCTTC.

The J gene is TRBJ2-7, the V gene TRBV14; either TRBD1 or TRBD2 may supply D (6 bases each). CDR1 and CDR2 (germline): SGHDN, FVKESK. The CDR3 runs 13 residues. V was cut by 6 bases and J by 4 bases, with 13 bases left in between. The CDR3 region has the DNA TGTGCCAGCAGTCAACAGGGAGGATACGAGCAGTACTTC. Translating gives CASSQQGGYEQYF.